This T cell receptor beta chain came from a study of blood T cell repertoires in COVID-19. At the level of the study: T cells, B-cell-depleted T cells, or PBMCs provided the cDNA or gDNA that served as material.

V was cut by 2 bases and J by 7 bases, with 14 bases left in between. This CDR3 contains 14 residues. The V gene's germline CDR1 is MDHEN and CDR2 SYDVKM. Enrolment of Seattle patients took place during active infection, and they were followed longitudinally. Per the original methods: Estimates of nucleated cell counts were drawn from the amplification of reference gene primers. Sequencing was performed with immunoSEQ multiplex PCR; in TCRdb, only in-frame clones are kept and a portion is missing. V, J and clone size are taken as reported in that table, and D and trimming were inferred from the DNA itself. This table holds 250,000 to 350,000 clones, approximately 84% found once.

Sequencing was performed on peripheral blood. This sequence was found in a human donor with COVID-19, enrolled during active disease. The donor label of this sample is uncertain. The J gene is TRBJ1-2, the V gene TRBV28; the D gene is possibly TRBD1 (5 bases). In DNA form, the CDR3 reads TGTGCCAGCAGTTTACCCCCGGGGGGGTCTGGCTACACCTTC. It specifies CASSLPPGGSGYTF.